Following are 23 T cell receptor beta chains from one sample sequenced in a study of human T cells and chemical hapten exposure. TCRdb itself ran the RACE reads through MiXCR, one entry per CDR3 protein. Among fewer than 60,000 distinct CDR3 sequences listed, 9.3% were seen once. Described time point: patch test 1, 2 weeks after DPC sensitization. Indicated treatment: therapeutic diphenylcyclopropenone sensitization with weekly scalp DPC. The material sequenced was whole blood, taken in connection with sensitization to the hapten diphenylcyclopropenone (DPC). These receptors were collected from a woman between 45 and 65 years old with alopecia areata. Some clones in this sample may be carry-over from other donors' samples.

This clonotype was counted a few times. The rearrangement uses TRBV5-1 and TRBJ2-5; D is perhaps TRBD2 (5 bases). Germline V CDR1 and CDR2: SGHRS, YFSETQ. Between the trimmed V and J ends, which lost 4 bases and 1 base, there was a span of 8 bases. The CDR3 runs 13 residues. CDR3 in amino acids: CASSPGFQETQYF. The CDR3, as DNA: TGCGCCAGCAGCCCGGGATTCCAAGAGACCCAGTACTTC.

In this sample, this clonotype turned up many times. CDR3 nucleotide sequence: TGCAGCGTTGGGCGGAAGATGAACACTGAAGCTTTCTTT. It encodes CSVGRKMNTEAFF. The genes are TRBV29-1 and TRBJ1-1, with no clear D. V lost 4 bases and J 0 bases, leaving 9 bases between the germline ends. CDR3 length equals 13 residues. The germline CDR1 and CDR2 sequences are SQVTM and ANQGSEA.

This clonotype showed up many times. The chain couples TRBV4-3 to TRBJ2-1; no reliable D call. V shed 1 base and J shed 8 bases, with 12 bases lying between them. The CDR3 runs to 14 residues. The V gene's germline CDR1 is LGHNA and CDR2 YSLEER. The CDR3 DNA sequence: TGCGCCAGCAGCCAAGTTTCTCGTGCCGATGAGCAGTTCTTC. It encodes CASSQVSRADEQFF.

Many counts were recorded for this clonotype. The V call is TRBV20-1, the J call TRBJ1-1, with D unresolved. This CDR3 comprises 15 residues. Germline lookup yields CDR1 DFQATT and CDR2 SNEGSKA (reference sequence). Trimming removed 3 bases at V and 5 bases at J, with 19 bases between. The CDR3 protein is CSARVAGVDRTEAFF. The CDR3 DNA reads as TGCAGTGCTAGGGTTGCCGGGGTCGATAGGACTGAAGCTTTCTTT.

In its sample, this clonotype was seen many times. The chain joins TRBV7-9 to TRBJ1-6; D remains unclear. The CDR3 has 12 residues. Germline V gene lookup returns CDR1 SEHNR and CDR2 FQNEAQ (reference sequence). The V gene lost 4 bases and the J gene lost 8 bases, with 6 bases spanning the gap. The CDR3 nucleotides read TGTGCCAGCAGCTCGAACGATTCACCCCTCCACTTT. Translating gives CASSSNDSPLHF.

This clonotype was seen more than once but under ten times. The CDR3 nucleotides read TGCAGTGCTACAGGACTAGCGGGAGTTGTGAATGAGCAGTTCTTC. Encoded protein: CSATGLAGVVNEQFF. The chain couples TRBV20-1 to TRBJ2-1, with TRBD2 identical over 13 bases. The CDR3 is made up of 15 amino acids. Germline V gene data show CDR1 as DFQATT and CDR2 as SNEGSKA (reference sequence). V trimming: 4 bases; J trimming: 7 bases; junction bases outside the gene matches: 7.

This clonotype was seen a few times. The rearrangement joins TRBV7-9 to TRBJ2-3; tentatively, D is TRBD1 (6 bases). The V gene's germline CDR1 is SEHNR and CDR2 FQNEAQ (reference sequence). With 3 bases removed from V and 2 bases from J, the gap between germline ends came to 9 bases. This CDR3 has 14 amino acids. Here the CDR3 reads CASSFTGNTDTQYF. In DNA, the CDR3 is TGTGCCAGCAGCTTCACAGGGAACACAGATACGCAGTATTTT.

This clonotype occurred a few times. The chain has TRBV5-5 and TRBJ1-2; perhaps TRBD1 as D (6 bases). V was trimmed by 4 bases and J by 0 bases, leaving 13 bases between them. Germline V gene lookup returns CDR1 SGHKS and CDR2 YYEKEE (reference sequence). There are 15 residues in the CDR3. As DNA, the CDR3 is TGTGCCAGCAGCGCCCCGGACAGCGCTAACTATGGCTACACCTTC. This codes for CASSAPDSANYGYTF.

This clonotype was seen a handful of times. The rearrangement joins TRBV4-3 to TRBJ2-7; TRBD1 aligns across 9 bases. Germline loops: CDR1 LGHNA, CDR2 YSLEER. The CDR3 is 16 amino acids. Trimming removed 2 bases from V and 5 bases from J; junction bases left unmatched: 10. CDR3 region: CASSQSGGTGRDEQYF. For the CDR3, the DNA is TGCGCCAGCAGCCAAAGTGGCGGGACAGGGAGGGACGAGCAGTACTTC.

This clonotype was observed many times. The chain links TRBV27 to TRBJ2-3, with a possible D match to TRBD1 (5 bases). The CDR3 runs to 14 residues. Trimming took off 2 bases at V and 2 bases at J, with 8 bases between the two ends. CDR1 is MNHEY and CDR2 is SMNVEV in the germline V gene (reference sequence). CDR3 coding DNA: TGTGCCAGCAGTTTACAGGGTTACACAGATACGCAGTATTTT. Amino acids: CASSLQGYTDTQYF.

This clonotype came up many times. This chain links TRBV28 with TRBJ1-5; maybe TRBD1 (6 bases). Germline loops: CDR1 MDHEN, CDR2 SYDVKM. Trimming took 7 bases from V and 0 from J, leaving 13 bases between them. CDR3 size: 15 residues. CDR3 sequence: CASIRGSNSNQPQHF. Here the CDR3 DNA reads TGTGCCAGCATCAGGGGTTCCAATAGCAATCAGCCCCAGCATTTT.

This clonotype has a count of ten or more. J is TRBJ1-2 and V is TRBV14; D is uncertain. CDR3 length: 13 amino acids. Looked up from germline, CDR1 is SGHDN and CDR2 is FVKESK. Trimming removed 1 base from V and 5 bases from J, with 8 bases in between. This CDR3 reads CASSQVAAYGYTF. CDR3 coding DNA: TGTGCCAGCAGCCAAGTCGCAGCTTATGGCTACACCTTC. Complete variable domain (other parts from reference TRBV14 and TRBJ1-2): EAGVTQFPSHSVIEKGQTVTLRCDPISGHDNLYWYRRVMGKEIKFLLHFVKESKQDESGMPNNRFLAERTGGTYSTLKVQPAELEDSGVYFCASSQVAAYGYTFGSGTRLTVV.

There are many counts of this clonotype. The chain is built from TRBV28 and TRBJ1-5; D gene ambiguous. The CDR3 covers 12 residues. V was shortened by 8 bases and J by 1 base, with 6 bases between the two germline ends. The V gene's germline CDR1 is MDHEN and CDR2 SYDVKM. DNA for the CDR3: TGTGCCAGCCTCACCAGCAATCAGCCCCAGCATTTT. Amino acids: CASLTSNQPQHF. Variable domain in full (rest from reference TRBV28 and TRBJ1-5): DVKVTQSSRYLVKRTGEKVFLECVQDMDHENMFWYRQDPGLGLRLIYFSYDVKMKEKGDIPEGYSVSREKKERFSLILESASTNQTSMYLCASLTSNQPQHFGDGTRLSIL.

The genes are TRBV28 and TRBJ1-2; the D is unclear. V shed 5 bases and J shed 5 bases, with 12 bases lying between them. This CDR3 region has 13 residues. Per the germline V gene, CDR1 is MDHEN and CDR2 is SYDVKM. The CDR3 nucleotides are TGTGCCAGCAGTAGGGCAGATATATATGGCTACACCTTC. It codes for CASSRADIYGYTF.

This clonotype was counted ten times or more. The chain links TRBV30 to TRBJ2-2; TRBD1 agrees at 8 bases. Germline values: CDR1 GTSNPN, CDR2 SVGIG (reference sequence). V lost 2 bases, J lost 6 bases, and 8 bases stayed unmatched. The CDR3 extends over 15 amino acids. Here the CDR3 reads CAWSPQAQGAGELFF. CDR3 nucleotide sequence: TGTGCCTGGAGTCCCCAGGCACAGGGGGCCGGGGAGCTGTTTTTT. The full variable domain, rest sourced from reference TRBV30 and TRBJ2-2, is SQTIHQWPATLVQPVGSPLSLECTVEGTSNPNLYWYRQAAGRGLQLLFYSVGIGQISSEVPQNLSASRPQDRQFILSSKKLLLSDSGFYLCAWSPQAQGAGELFFGEGSRLTVL.

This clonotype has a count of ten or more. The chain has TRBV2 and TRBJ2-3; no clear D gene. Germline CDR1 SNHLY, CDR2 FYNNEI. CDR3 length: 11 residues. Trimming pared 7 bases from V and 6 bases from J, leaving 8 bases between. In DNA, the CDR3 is TGTGCCAGCACTGAGGTGGATACGCAGTATTTT. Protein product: CASTEVDTQYF.

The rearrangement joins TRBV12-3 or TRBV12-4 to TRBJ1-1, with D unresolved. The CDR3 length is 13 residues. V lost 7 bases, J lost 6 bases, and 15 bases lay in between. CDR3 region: CASTYASVAEAFF. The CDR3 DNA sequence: TGTGCCAGCACGTACGCCTCGGTGGCTGAAGCTTTCTTT.

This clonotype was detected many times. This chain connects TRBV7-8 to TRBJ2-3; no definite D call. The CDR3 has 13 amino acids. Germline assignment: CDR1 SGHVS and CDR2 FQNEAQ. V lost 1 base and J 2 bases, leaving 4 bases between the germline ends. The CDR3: CASSLDNTDTQYF. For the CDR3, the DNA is TGTGCCAGCAGCTTAGACAACACAGATACGCAGTATTTT.

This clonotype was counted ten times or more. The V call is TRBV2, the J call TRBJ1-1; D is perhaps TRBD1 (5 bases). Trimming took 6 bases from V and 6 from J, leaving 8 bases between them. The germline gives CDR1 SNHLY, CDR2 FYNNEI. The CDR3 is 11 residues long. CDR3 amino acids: CASRGEPEAFF. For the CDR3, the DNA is TGTGCCAGCAGAGGGGAGCCTGAAGCTTTCTTT.

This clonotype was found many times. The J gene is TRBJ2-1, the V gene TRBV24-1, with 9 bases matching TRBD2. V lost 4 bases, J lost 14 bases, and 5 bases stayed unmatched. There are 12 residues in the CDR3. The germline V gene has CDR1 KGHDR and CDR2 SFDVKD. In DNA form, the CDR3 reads TGTGCCACCAGTGACACGCGGGGGGGCAAGTTCTTC. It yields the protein CATSDTRGGKFF.

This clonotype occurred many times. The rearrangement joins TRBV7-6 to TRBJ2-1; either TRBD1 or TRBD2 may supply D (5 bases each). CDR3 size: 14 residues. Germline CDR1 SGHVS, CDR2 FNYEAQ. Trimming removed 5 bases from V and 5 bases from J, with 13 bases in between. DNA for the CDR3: TGTGCCAGCAGCCCAAGGGACCAAGACAATGAGCAGTTCTTC. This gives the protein CASSPRDQDNEQFF. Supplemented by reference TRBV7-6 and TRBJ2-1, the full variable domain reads GAGVSQSPRYKVTKRGQDVALRCDPISGHVSLYWYRQALGQGPEFLTYFNYEAQQDKSGLPNDRFSAERPEGSISTLTIQRTEQRDSAMYRCASSPRDQDNEQFFGPGTRLTVL.

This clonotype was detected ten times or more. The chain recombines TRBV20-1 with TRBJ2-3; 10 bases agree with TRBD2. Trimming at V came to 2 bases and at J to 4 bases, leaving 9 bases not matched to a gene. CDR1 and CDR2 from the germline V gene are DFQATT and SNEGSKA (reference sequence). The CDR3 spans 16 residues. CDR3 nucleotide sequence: TGCAGTGCTAGACCTCTAGCGGGAGTTCGTCCAGATACGCAGTATTTT. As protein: CSARPLAGVRPDTQYF.

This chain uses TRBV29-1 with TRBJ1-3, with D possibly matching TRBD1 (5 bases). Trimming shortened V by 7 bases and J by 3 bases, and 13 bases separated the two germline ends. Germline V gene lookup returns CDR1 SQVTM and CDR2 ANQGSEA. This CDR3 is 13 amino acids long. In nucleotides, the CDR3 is TGCAGCGCCGGGACCGGTAGTGGAAACACCATATATTTT. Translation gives CSAGTGSGNTIYF.